This TCR beta chain is drawn from a study of immune heterogeneity within non-small cell lung tumors. This clonotype is judged medium-sized. This CDR3 has 15 amino acids. Germline trimming cut 6 bases from V and 4 bases from J; bases unmatched to any gene: 4. Bulk tumor genomic DNA, 450 to 750 ng per sample, was the template. Spaced far apart, several biopsies were taken from each primary tumor during surgery. It was patients with untreated, newly diagnosed non-small cell lung cancer who underwent curative surgery. Using 32 V and 13 J primers, multiplex PCR amplified TCR beta CDR3. TCRdb reanalysed the multiplex PCR reads using MiXCR and keeps one entry per CDR3 protein. Among around 30,000 distinct CDR3 sequences listed, 25% to 30% were seen once.

V usage is TRBV12-3 or TRBV12-4 and J usage is TRBJ2-7; 15 positions match TRBD2. The sample comprised lung tumor tissue. The origin of this receptor is a man aged 40-55 years with non-small cell lung cancer. DNA for the CDR3: TGTGCCAGCAGGGGACTAGCGGGAGGTCGGTACGAGCAGTACTTC. It codes for CASRGLAGGRYEQYF.